A single sample is the source of the 28 T cell receptor beta chains below, sequenced in a study of shared clonotypes between healthy human individuals. TCRdb's copy holds only in-frame clones and misses some; the assay was immunoSEQ multiplex PCR. Of a few million clones listed, approximately 90% were seen once; the top ten hold roughly 0.13%. The sample taken for sequencing was naive CD4+ T cells sorted from blood. As to subset: CD45RA+ positively selected. The source is a man aged 18 to 35 in good health.

V usage is TRBV6-1 and J usage is TRBJ1-1; D possibly corresponds to TRBD1 (5 bases). This CDR3 region has 16 residues. Germline loops: CDR1 MNHNS, CDR2 SASEGT. Trimming took off 2 bases at V and 4 bases at J, with 17 bases between the two ends. CDR3 nucleotide sequence: TGTGCCAGCAGTGAAATGGGGATGAAGGGGTTCACTGAAGCTTTCTTT. It codes for CASSEMGMKGFTEAFF.

The gene calls are TRBV28 and TRBJ2-1, with TRBD1 matching over 7 bases. With V trimmed by 4 bases and J by 2 bases, 5 bases remained unmatched. CDR3 length equals 15 residues. Germline CDR1 reads MDHEN; CDR2 reads SYDVKM. CDR3 DNA sequence: TGTGCCAGCAGTTCAGGACAGGACGCCTACAATGAGCAGTTCTTC. Its protein product is CASSSGQDAYNEQFF.

The J gene is TRBJ1-4, the V gene TRBV6-1; D possibly corresponds to TRBD1 (5 bases). Germline loops: CDR1 MNHNS, CDR2 SASEGT. This CDR3 has 15 residues. The germline V and J ends were trimmed by 6 bases and 8 bases, with 19 bases remaining between them. The CDR3 region is CASSLTGTEDEKLFF. The CDR3 coding sequence is TGTGCCAGCAGCTTAACCGGGACGGAGGACGAAAAACTGTTTTTT.

The rearrangement joins TRBV28 to TRBJ2-7, with D possibly TRBD1 on 6 matching bases. Germline loops: CDR1 MDHEN, CDR2 SYDVKM. Trimming stripped 1 base from V and 4 bases from J, with 8 bases between. The length of the CDR3 is 13 residues. The CDR3 nucleotides are TGTGCCAGCAGTTTATTGGACAGATACGAGCAGTACTTC. It yields the protein CASSLLDRYEQYF.

This clone has more than one count but fewer than ten. The genes are TRBV14 and TRBJ1-2; D might be TRBD1 (6 bases). V dropped 5 bases and J dropped 8 bases, with 12 bases sitting between them. The germline V gene has CDR1 SGHDN and CDR2 FVKESK. The CDR3 totals 12 residues. In DNA form, the CDR3 reads TGTGCCAGCAGCGGCCCCAGGGGCGGCTACACCTTC. It codes for CASSGPRGGYTF. Full variable domain (outside the CDR3, taken from reference TRBV14 and TRBJ1-2): EAGVTQFPSHSVIEKGQTVTLRCDPISGHDNLYWYRRVMGKEIKFLLHFVKESKQDESGMPNNRFLAERTGGTYSTLKVQPAELEDSGVYFCASSGPRGGYTFGSGTRLTVV.

The chain carries TRBV18 and TRBJ2-3; a possible D gene is TRBD2 (6 bases). From germline, CDR1 is KGHSH and CDR2 LQKENI. V was cut by 6 bases and J by 5 bases, with 18 bases left in between. This CDR3 is 15 amino acids long. Written as DNA, the CDR3 is TGTGCCAGCTCGACCTCGTTGGGGGGAGGAGATACGCAGTATTTT. Translating gives CASSTSLGGGDTQYF.

The chain employs TRBV5-4 and TRBJ1-1, with D perhaps TRBD1 (6 bases). V lost 4 bases, J lost 7 bases, and 23 bases lay in between. Germline-derived CDR1 and CDR2 are SGHNT and YYREEE (reference sequence). The CDR3 contains 16 residues. The CDR3 bases are TGTGCCAGCAGCCCGCGGGGCCCAGGGGAAAGTAGTGAAGCTTTCTTT. Encoded protein: CASSPRGPGESSEAFF.

Comment on this clone: The sample has other DNA sequences that encode this CDR3 too. The J gene is TRBJ2-3, the V gene TRBV28; unclear D gene. Deletions cut 6 bases from V and 0 bases from J, with 4 bases between. Germline lookup yields CDR1 MDHEN and CDR2 SYDVKM. The CDR3 is 12 amino acids. Here the CDR3 DNA reads TGTGCCAGCAGGGGAAGCACAGATACGCAGTATTTT. Its protein product is CASRGSTDTQYF.

This chain connects TRBV6-5 to TRBJ1-6; D remains unclear. This CDR3 is 16 amino acids long. Trimming removed 4 bases at V and 0 bases at J, with 10 bases between. The germline V gene encodes CDR1 MNHEY and CDR2 SVGAGI. CDR3 DNA: TGTGCCAGCAGTTCCTCCTACAGCTCCTATAATTCACCCCTCCACTTT. Translated, it gives CASSSSYSSYNSPLHF.

This sequence joins TRBV5-4 and TRBJ1-4; 7 bases are shared with TRBD1. There are 14 residues in the CDR3. CDR1 and CDR2 from the germline V gene are SGHNT and YYREEE (reference sequence). Trimming cost V 4 bases and J 4 bases; bases outside gene matches: 4. CDR3 DNA: TGTGCCAGCAGCCCGACAGGGAGTAATGAAAAACTGTTTTTT. Protein product: CASSPTGSNEKLFF.

In this sample, this clone turned up once. The chain recombines TRBV11-3 with TRBJ2-1; a possible D gene is TRBD2 (7 bases). V lost 1 base and J lost 4, with 14 bases in between. The CDR3 totals 16 residues. The germline CDR1 and CDR2 sequences are SGHNT and YENEEA. The CDR3 protein is CASSLVGGDGYNEQFF. CDR3 nucleotide sequence: TGTGCCAGCAGCTTAGTAGGGGGGGACGGTTACAATGAGCAGTTCTTC. Full variable domain (outside the CDR3, taken from reference TRBV11-3 and TRBJ2-1): EAGVVQSPRYKIIEKKQPVAFWCNPISGHNTLYWYLQNLGQGPELLIRYENEEAVDDSQLPKDRFSAERLKGVDSTLKIQPAELGDSAVYLCASSLVGGDGYNEQFFGPGTRLTVL.

Remarks on this clone: At the DNA level, this CDR3 is encoded by other sequences in the same sample as well. V gene TRBV5-6 combines with J gene TRBJ2-1, with 15 bases fitting TRBD2. CDR3 size: 15 residues. CDR1 and CDR2 (germline): SGHDT, YYEEEE. The J segment lost 7 bases and the V segment lost 2 bases, leaving 1 base of the junction unmatched. CDR3: CASSFGLAGGNEQFF. The CDR3 DNA reads as TGTGCCAGCAGCTTTGGACTAGCGGGAGGGAATGAGCAGTTCTTC. Drawing the rest from reference TRBV5-6 and TRBJ2-1, the complete variable domain is DAGVTQSPTHLIKTRGQQVTLRCSPKSGHDTVSWYQQALGQGPQFIFQYYEEEERQRGNFPDRFSGHQFPNYSSELNVNALLLGDSALYLCASSFGLAGGNEQFFGPGTRLTVL.

Remarks on this clone: The same CDR3 also results from other DNA sequences found in this sample. The chain carries TRBV7-2 and TRBJ2-2; 12 bases are shared with TRBD2. The CDR3 is 16 amino acids. Per germline, CDR1 SGHTA and CDR2 FQGNSA. Trimming at V came to 5 bases and at J to 1 base, leaving 2 bases not matched to a gene. The CDR3, as DNA: TGTGCCAGCAGCCTACTAGCGGGGGGGAACACCGGGGAGCTGTTTTTT. Its translation: CASSLLAGGNTGELFF.

This chain uses TRBV5-6 with TRBJ1-1, with 10 bases matching TRBD1. The CDR3 contains 13 residues. Germline loops: CDR1 SGHDT, CDR2 YYEEEE. The V and J ends lost 3 bases and 11 bases, in that order; junction bases with no gene match: 7. The CDR3 bases are TGTGCCAGCAGCTCGGGGACAGGGGCTGGGGCTTTCTTT. This sequence encodes CASSSGTGAGAFF.

The rearrangement links TRBV10-1 to TRBJ2-7; D is possibly TRBD1 or TRBD2 (5 bases each). The CDR3 contains 14 residues. V was clipped by 5 bases and J by 6 bases, with 17 bases between them. The germline gives CDR1 WNHNN, CDR2 SYGVQD (reference sequence). DNA for the CDR3: TGCGCCAGCAGTCGGGACCCTTCTTTCCCCGAGCAGTACTTC. Translating it yields CASSRDPSFPEQYF.

This chain joins TRBV6-1 and TRBJ2-3; possibly TRBD1 for D (6 bases). The CDR3 covers 13 residues. Germline values: CDR1 MNHNS, CDR2 SASEGT. Between the trimmed V and J ends, which lost 1 base and 10 bases, there was a span of 12 bases. As DNA, the CDR3 is TGTGCCAGCAGTGAAGTGAGAGGGGGTCCGCAGTATTTT. Protein: CASSEVRGGPQYF.

The CDR3 reads CASSSPDRGVQPQHF. CDR3 DNA sequence: TGTGCCAGCAGTTCACCAGACAGGGGTGTTCAGCCCCAGCATTTT. The rearrangement links TRBV6-6 to TRBJ1-5, with 8 bases identical to TRBD1. Germline loops: CDR1 MNHNY, CDR2 SVGAGI (reference sequence). The CDR3 loop spans 15 amino acids. The trim removed 4 bases at V and 6 bases at J, leaving 8 bases unmatched.

The chain carries TRBV30 and TRBJ2-5; D is unresolved. With the DNA end fitting TRBJ2-7 better, the J assignment may be wrong. CDR1 is GTSNPN, CDR2 SVGIG, per germline (reference sequence). The CDR3 runs 13 residues. DNA of the CDR3: TGTGCCTGGAGTGACGGTAGCTCCTACGAGCAGTACTTC. Translating gives CAWSDGSSYEQYF.

The chain couples TRBV18 to TRBJ2-3, with 7 bases aligning to TRBD2. Germline-derived CDR1 and CDR2 are KGHSH and LQKENI. This CDR3 has 17 residues. J was trimmed by 5 bases and V by 2 bases; bases with no gene match: 13. The CDR3 DNA reads as TGTGCCAGCTCACCAGGACTAGTAAGTGTGAGAGGAGATACGCAGTATTTT. Protein: CASSPGLVSVRGDTQYF.

The genes are TRBV7-2 and TRBJ1-2; 9 bases agree with TRBD1. With 6 bases clipped from V and 4 bases from J, the junction kept 12 bases outside the gene matches. The germline gives CDR1 SGHTA, CDR2 FQGNSA. This CDR3 has 16 amino acids. The CDR3 DNA follows: TGTGCCAGCAGACCTACTACAGGGGGCATCGGCTATGGCTACACCTTC. It specifies CASRPTTGGIGYGYTF.

This sequence joins TRBV27 and TRBJ2-3; 8 bases fit TRBD1. The CDR3 has 16 amino acids. The junction had 8 bases not matched to a gene; V was cut back by 6 bases and J by 0 bases. The V gene's germline CDR1 is MNHEY and CDR2 SMNVEV (reference sequence). CDR3 protein: CASSHGQGRSTDTQYF. The CDR3 region has the DNA TGTGCCAGCAGCCACGGACAGGGAAGGAGCACAGATACGCAGTATTTT.

V gene TRBV5-1 combines with J gene TRBJ2-2; TRBD1 agrees at 9 bases. The V gene end was trimmed by 4 bases and the J gene end by 6 bases; junction bases not matched to a gene: 7. Germline-derived CDR1 and CDR2 are SGHRS and YFSETQ. The CDR3 sequence is 15 residues long. The CDR3, as DNA: TGCGCCAGCAGCGGGCGGACAGGGGCGGCCGGGGAGCTGTTTTTT. This codes for CASSGRTGAAGELFF.

Concerning this clone: Additional DNA sequences in this sample encode the identical CDR3. The genes are TRBV4-3 and TRBJ2-2; D uncertain. Germline CDR1 and CDR2: LGHNA and YSLEER. This CDR3 spans 16 amino acids. V lost 0 bases and J 8 bases, leaving 16 bases between the germline ends. The CDR3: CASSQELPGSTGELFF. CDR3 nucleotides: TGCGCCAGCAGCCAAGAGCTGCCCGGTAGCACTGGGGAGCTGTTTTTT.

This chain uses TRBV7-3 with TRBJ1-6; no definite D call. The CDR3 loop spans 14 amino acids. V gave up 1 base and J gave up 4 bases, with 5 bases separating them. Germline lookup yields CDR1 SGHTA and CDR2 FQGTGA. Written as DNA, the CDR3 is TGTGCCAGCAGCTTAAGCCAGTATAATTCACCCCTCCACTTT. This codes for CASSLSQYNSPLHF.

The chain joins TRBV19 to TRBJ2-7, with 9 bases matching TRBD1. The J segment lost 1 base and the V segment lost 2 bases, leaving 18 bases of the junction unmatched. Per germline, CDR1 LNHDA and CDR2 SQIVND (reference sequence). The CDR3 contains 20 residues. The CDR3 loop reads CASSIKVTGQGFSGSYEQYF. DNA for the CDR3: TGTGCCAGTAGTATAAAGGTGACGGGACAGGGTTTTTCGGGATCCTACGAGCAGTACTTC.

The V and J genes are TRBV2 and TRBJ2-3; 11 bases agree with TRBD2. Per germline, CDR1 SNHLY and CDR2 FYNNEI. CDR3 length: 15 amino acids. With 5 bases clipped from V and 2 bases from J, the junction kept 3 bases outside the gene matches. The CDR3 loop is CASSPSGGNTDTQYF. The CDR3 DNA follows: TGTGCCAGCAGTCCTAGCGGGGGGAACACAGATACGCAGTATTTT. Full variable domain (missing parts from reference TRBV2 and TRBJ2-3): EPEVTQTPSHQVTQMGQEVILRCVPISNHLYFYWYRQILGQKVEFLVSFYNNEISEKSEIFDDQFSVERPDGSNFTLKIRSTKLEDSAMYFCASSPSGGNTDTQYFGPGTRLTVL.

V and J are TRBV7-9 and TRBJ2-3; the D gene is possibly TRBD1 (6 bases). The V and J ends lost 5 bases and 0 bases respectively, with 15 bases between them. This CDR3 is built from 16 residues. Germline V gives CDR1 SEHNR, CDR2 FQNEAQ (reference sequence). CDR3 nucleotide sequence: TGTGCCAGCAGCGAGCCGGACAGAACTAGCACAGATACGCAGTATTTT. Translated, it gives CASSEPDRTSTDTQYF.

The chain couples TRBV6-1 to TRBJ2-2; D is uncertain. Germline CDR1 MNHNS, CDR2 SASEGT. With 5 bases removed from V and 6 bases from J, the gap between germline ends came to 10 bases. CDR3 length: 13 amino acids. The CDR3 sequence: CASSFLRAGELFF. The CDR3 nucleotides read TGTGCCAGCAGTTTTCTAAGGGCCGGGGAGCTGTTTTTT.